These 3 T cell receptor beta chains originate from one sample sequenced in a study of radiotherapy plus CTLA-4 blockade in lung cancer. Clones were sequenced by immunoSEQ multiplex PCR, and TCRdb holds only the in-frame ones, with some missing. Of over 100,000 clones listed, roughly 86% are singletons. Sequences were derived from peripheral blood, sampled from a patient treated with radiotherapy plus ipilimumab. These receptors were collected from a human donor with non-small cell lung cancer that progressed on radiotherapy plus ipilimumab. Some clones in this sample may be carry-over from other donors' samples.

The chain is built from TRBV19 and TRBJ1-2; D is undetermined. CDR1 and CDR2 (germline): LNHDA, SQIVND (reference sequence). The CDR3 sequence is 12 residues long. Trimming shortened V by 2 bases and J by 10 bases, and 11 bases separated the two germline ends. This chain's CDR3 is CASSIRESVYTF. The CDR3, as DNA: TGTGCCAGTAGTATACGTGAGTCAGTCTACACCTTC. The complete variable domain, with remaining parts taken from reference TRBV19 and TRBJ1-2, reads DGGITQSPKYLFRKEGQNVTLSCEQNLNHDAMYWYRQDPGQGLRLIYYSQIVNDFQKGDIAEGYSVSREKKESFPLTVTSAQKNPTAFYLCASSIRESVYTFGSGTRLTVV.

The V and J genes are TRBV27 and TRBJ1-5, with a weak D call TRBD1 (5 bases). Deletions cut 5 bases from V and 0 bases from J, with 5 bases between. The V gene's germline CDR1 is MNHEY and CDR2 SMNVEV (reference sequence). This CDR3 has 13 amino acids. The CDR3 region is CASSRGSNQPQHF. Written as DNA, the CDR3 is TGTGCCAGCAGTAGGGGTAGCAATCAGCCCCAGCATTTT.

This chain connects TRBV4-3 to TRBJ1-6, with D possibly TRBD1 on 6 matching bases. Germline-derived CDR1 and CDR2 are LGHNA and YSLEER. This CDR3 comprises 15 residues. Deletions cut 0 bases from V and 5 bases from J, with 8 bases between. In nucleotides, the CDR3 is TGCGCCAGCAGCCAAGATACAGGGAATAATTCACCCCTCCACTTT. Residues: CASSQDTGNNSPLHF.